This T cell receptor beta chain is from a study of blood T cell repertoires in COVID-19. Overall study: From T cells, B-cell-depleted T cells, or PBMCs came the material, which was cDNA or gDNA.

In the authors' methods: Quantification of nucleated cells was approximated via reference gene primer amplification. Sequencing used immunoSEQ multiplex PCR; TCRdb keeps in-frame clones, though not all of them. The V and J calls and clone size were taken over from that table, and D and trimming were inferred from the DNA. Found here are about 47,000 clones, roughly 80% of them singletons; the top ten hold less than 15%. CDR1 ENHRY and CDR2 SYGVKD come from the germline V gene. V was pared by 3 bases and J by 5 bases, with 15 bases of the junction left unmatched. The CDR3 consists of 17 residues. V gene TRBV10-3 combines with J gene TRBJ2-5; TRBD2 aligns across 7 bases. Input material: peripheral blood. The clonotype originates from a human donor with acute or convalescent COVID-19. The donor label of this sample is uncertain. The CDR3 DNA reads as TGTGCCATCAGTGAACCCCTGCCGTTCGGGGGGACGGAGACCCAGTACTTC. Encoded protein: CAISEPLPFGGTETQYF.